The rows below give T cell receptor beta chains drawn from one sample of a study of shared clonotypes between healthy human individuals. Clones were read by immunoSEQ multiplex PCR, and TCRdb kept only the in-frame ones, dropping some. Counted here are about 2.1 million clones, roughly 95% occurring once; the ten biggest clones make up more than 1.5%. Sample: naive CD8+ T cells from PBMCs. The receptors were sampled from a man between 18 and 29 years old in good health. Some clones in this sample may be carry-over from other donors' samples. Each CDR3 is given with its conserved first and last residue. D genes are given only for firm matches. The size field is filled for only some rows; it gives once, few, many or a size class.

v_gene: TRBV14; abundance: .; len: 16; j_gene: TRBJ1-2; d_gene: TRBD1; CDR3aa: CASSQDWTGGANGYTF; CDR3nt: TGTGCCAGCAGCCAAGATTGGACAGGGGGCGCGAATGGCTACACCTTC
v_gene: TRBV30; abundance: .; len: 12; j_gene: TRBJ1-1; d_gene: TRBD1; CDR3aa: CAVDRGNTEAFF; CDR3nt: TGTGCCGTAGACAGGGGGAACACTGAAGCTTTCTTT
v_gene: TRBV13; abundance: .; len: 13; j_gene: TRBJ2-7; d_gene: .; CDR3aa: CASSLDLGGEQYF; CDR3nt: TGTGCCAGCAGCTTAGATTTGGGGGGAGAGCAGTACTTC
v_gene: TRBV10-3; abundance: .; len: 14; j_gene: TRBJ2-7; d_gene: TRBD1; CDR3aa: CAISDRDSPHEQYF; CDR3nt: TGTGCCATCAGTGACCGGGACAGTCCCCACGAGCAGTACTTC
v_gene: TRBV28; abundance: .; len: 16; j_gene: TRBJ2-7; d_gene: TRBD2; CDR3aa: CASRGGASGRSYEQYF; CDR3nt: TGTGCCAGCAGGGGGGGGGCTAGCGGGAGGTCCTACGAGCAGTACTTC
v_gene: TRBV5-6; abundance: .; len: 15; j_gene: TRBJ2-7; d_gene: .; CDR3aa: CASSLTQGPRYEQYF; CDR3nt: TGTGCCAGCAGCTTGACACAGGGCCCTCGGTACGAGCAGTACTTC
v_gene: TRBV7-6; abundance: .; len: 16; j_gene: TRBJ2-2; d_gene: .; CDR3aa: CASSPYIGPNTGELFF; CDR3nt: TGTGCCAGCAGCCCCTACATTGGACCCAACACCGGGGAGCTGTTTTTT
v_gene: TRBV27; abundance: .; len: 17; j_gene: TRBJ2-7; d_gene: TRBD2; CDR3aa: CASSLSRLTSGRYEQYF; CDR3nt: TGTGCCAGCAGTTTATCGAGATTAACTAGCGGGAGGTACGAGCAGTACTTC
v_gene: TRBV9; abundance: .; len: 15; j_gene: TRBJ2-7; d_gene: .; CDR3aa: CASSVGPQVLGEQYF; CDR3nt: TGTGCCAGCAGCGTAGGTCCCCAGGTTCTGGGCGAGCAGTACTTC
v_gene: TRBV4-3; abundance: .; len: 16; j_gene: TRBJ1-3; d_gene: .; CDR3aa: CASSQGTAVSGNTIYF; CDR3nt: TGCGCCAGCAGCCAAGGGACAGCCGTCTCTGGAAACACCATATATTTT
v_gene: TRBV27; abundance: .; len: 12; j_gene: TRBJ2-2; d_gene: .; CDR3aa: CASSFRTGELFF; CDR3nt: TGTGCCAGCAGTTTCCGCACCGGGGAGCTGTTTTTT
v_gene: TRBV5-1; abundance: .; len: 13; j_gene: TRBJ2-5; d_gene: .; CDR3aa: CASSPGYQETQYF; CDR3nt: TGCGCCAGCAGCCCAGGATACCAAGAGACCCAGTACTTC
v_gene: TRBV27; abundance: .; len: 14; j_gene: TRBJ1-5; d_gene: .; CDR3aa: CASSYRAGNQPQHF; CDR3nt: TGTGCCAGCAGTTACAGGGCTGGCAATCAGCCCCAGCATTTT
v_gene: TRBV7-9; abundance: .; len: 15; j_gene: TRBJ2-1; d_gene: TRBD2; CDR3aa: CASSPGTSEYNEQFF; CDR3nt: TGTGCCAGCAGCCCAGGGACTAGTGAGTACAATGAGCAGTTCTTC
v_gene: TRBV27; abundance: .; len: 15; j_gene: TRBJ1-5; d_gene: TRBD1; CDR3aa: CASSVRDRWEQPQHF; CDR3nt: TGTGCCAGCAGCGTCCGGGACAGGTGGGAGCAGCCCCAGCATTTT
v_gene: TRBV10-3; abundance: .; len: 16; j_gene: TRBJ2-7; d_gene: TRBD2; CDR3aa: CAISESGLAGSDEQYF; CDR3nt: TGTGCCATCAGTGAGTCGGGACTAGCGGGATCGGACGAGCAGTACTTC
v_gene: TRBV6-6; abundance: .; len: 15; j_gene: TRBJ2-7; d_gene: .; CDR3aa: CASSYHKDTHYEQYF; CDR3nt: TGTGCCAGCAGTTACCATAAGGACACGCACTACGAGCAGTACTTC
v_gene: TRBV4-1; abundance: .; len: 16; j_gene: TRBJ2-7; d_gene: .; CDR3aa: CASSQVDGRPSYEQYF; CDR3nt: TGCGCCAGCAGCCAAGTGGATGGACGTCCATCCTACGAGCAGTACTTC
v_gene: TRBV19; abundance: .; len: 11; j_gene: TRBJ2-1; d_gene: .; CDR3aa: CASSIGEEQFF; CDR3nt: TGTGCCAGTAGTATAGGGGAGGAGCAGTTCTTC
v_gene: TRBV4-3; abundance: .; len: 16; j_gene: TRBJ2-1; d_gene: TRBD2; CDR3aa: CASSQALAGTYNEQFF; CDR3nt: TGCGCCAGCAGCCAGGCACTAGCGGGCACCTACAATGAGCAGTTCTTC
v_gene: TRBV9; abundance: once; len: 12; j_gene: TRBJ1-2; d_gene: .; CDR3aa: CASTTGRNGYTF; CDR3nt: TGTGCCAGTACCACGGGGCGAAATGGCTACACCTTC
v_gene: TRBV27; abundance: .; len: 16; j_gene: TRBJ2-7; d_gene: TRBD1; CDR3aa: CASSLSTGELSYEQYF; CDR3nt: TGTGCCAGCAGTTTATCGACAGGGGAACTCTCCTACGAGCAGTACTTC
v_gene: TRBV7-6; abundance: .; len: 16; j_gene: TRBJ1-3; d_gene: .; CDR3aa: CASSWGPSNTGNTIYF; CDR3nt: TGTGCCAGCAGCTGGGGTCCTAGCAACACTGGAAACACCATATATTTT
v_gene: TRBV6-1; abundance: .; len: 13; j_gene: TRBJ2-7; d_gene: TRBD2; CDR3aa: CATHPGLAYEQYF; CDR3nt: TGTGCCACCCATCCGGGACTAGCCTACGAGCAGTACTTC
v_gene: TRBV6-5; abundance: few; len: 12; j_gene: TRBJ1-4; d_gene: .; CDR3aa: CASSPAGEKLFF; CDR3nt: TGTGCCAGCAGCCCTGCCGGCGAAAAACTGTTTTTT
v_gene: TRBV5-6; abundance: .; len: 15; j_gene: TRBJ2-1; d_gene: .; CDR3aa: CASSPVRDIYNEQFF; CDR3nt: TGTGCCAGCAGCCCCGTGCGGGACATCTACAATGAGCAGTTCTTC